A selection of T cell receptor beta chains follows, all from one sample in a study of cytomegalovirus exposure and HLA in healthy donors. Sequenced by immunoSEQ multiplex PCR; TCRdb stores in-frame clones only, minus some. Of more than 150,000 clones listed, 75% to 90% were seen once; the top ten hold 1.6%. Sequencing input: PBMCs. The receptors were sampled from a man in his fifties in good health and CMV-seronegative. The CDR3 runs from the conserved cysteine through the conserved F or W. A D gene is named only where the DNA matches it firmly. The size field is filled for only some rows; it gives once, few, many or a size class.

clone_size,j_call,v_call,d_call,cdr3_aa,cdr3_nt
few,TRBJ2-1,TRBV7-2,TRBD1,CASSLFPGQPDNEQFF,TGTGCCAGCAGCTTATTCCCGGGACAGCCTGACAATGAGCAGTTCTTC
-,TRBJ2-3,TRBV5-1,-,CASSLAWDNPSTDTQYF,TGCGCCAGCAGCTTGGCGTGGGACAACCCTAGCACAGATACGCAGTATTTT
-,TRBJ2-1,TRBV6-5,TRBD1,CASSPGQGAKIEQFF,TGTGCCAGCAGTCCGGGACAGGGGGCGAAGATTGAGCAGTTCTTC
-,TRBJ1-5,TRBV28,TRBD1,CASSLLGTGLNQPQHF,TGTGCCAGCAGCTTACTCGGGACAGGCCTTAATCAGCCCCAGCATTTT
-,TRBJ1-2,TRBV27,TRBD1,CASSGQGVNYGYTF,TGTGCCAGCAGCGGACAGGGCGTTAACTATGGCTACACCTTC
few,TRBJ1-1,TRBV4-2,-,CASSQDLAGNTEAFF,TGTGCCAGCAGCCAAGATCTTGCAGGGAACACTGAAGCTTTCTTT
-,TRBJ1-1,TRBV6-4,-,CASSDSGVVYTEAFF,TGTGCCAGCAGTGACTCGGGAGTTGTGTACACTGAAGCTTTCTTT
-,TRBJ2-5,TRBV7-3,-,CASSISWGREQYF,TGTGCCAGCAGTATATCGTGGGGCCGAGAGCAGTACTTC
-,TRBJ2-7,TRBV28,TRBD2,CASSFGRRYEQYF,TGTGCCAGCAGTTTCGGGAGGAGGTACGAGCAGTACTTC
-,TRBJ1-1,TRBV7-9,TRBD1,CASSHAIGQGDNEAFF,TGTGCCAGCAGCCATGCGATCGGGCAGGGGGATAATGAAGCTTTCTTT
-,TRBJ2-7,TRBV2,TRBD2,CASSDPGRVVF,TGTGCCAGCAGTGACCCAGGGAGGGTGGTATTC
-,TRBJ1-4,TRBV5-5,-,CASSRPSGGEKLFF,TGTGCCAGCAGCCGGCCTTCAGGTGGTGAAAAACTGTTTTTT
-,TRBJ2-3,TRBV6-6,-,CASSNVGLSTDTQYF,TGTGCCAGCAGCAATGTTGGACTTAGCACAGATACGCAGTATTTT
-,TRBJ1-2,TRBV5-4,TRBD1,CASSLKSGGDYGYTF,TGTGCCAGCAGCTTAAAGTCAGGGGGCGACTATGGCTACACCTTC
few,TRBJ2-3,TRBV5-1,-,CASSLKPETDTQYF,TGCGCCAGCAGTTTAAAACCCGAGACAGATACGCAGTATTTT
-,TRBJ2-5,TRBV4-1,TRBD2,CASSQDPGGDVTQYF,TGCGCCAGCAGCCAAGACCCGGGGGGAGATGTGACCCAGTACTTC
-,TRBJ2-6,TRBV10-3,-,CAISGGDSFFQANVLTF,TGTGCCATCAGTGGGGGGGACAGTTTTTTCCAGGCCAACGTCCTGACTTTC
-,TRBJ1-4,TRBV18,-,CASSPSRANEKLFF,TGTGCCAGCTCACCATCCAGGGCCAATGAAAAACTGTTTTTT
-,TRBJ1-4,TRBV5-1,-,CASSLLGRANEKLFF,TGCGCCAGCAGCTTATTGGGCAGGGCTAATGAAAAACTGTTTTTT
-,TRBJ1-1,TRBV27,-,CASSITGTRLYTEAFF,TGTGCCAGCAGTATTACAGGGACCCGTTTATACACTGAAGCTTTCTTT
-,TRBJ2-7,TRBV28,TRBD1,CASTPGQAFYEQYF,TGTGCCAGCACGCCGGGACAGGCCTTTTACGAGCAGTACTTC